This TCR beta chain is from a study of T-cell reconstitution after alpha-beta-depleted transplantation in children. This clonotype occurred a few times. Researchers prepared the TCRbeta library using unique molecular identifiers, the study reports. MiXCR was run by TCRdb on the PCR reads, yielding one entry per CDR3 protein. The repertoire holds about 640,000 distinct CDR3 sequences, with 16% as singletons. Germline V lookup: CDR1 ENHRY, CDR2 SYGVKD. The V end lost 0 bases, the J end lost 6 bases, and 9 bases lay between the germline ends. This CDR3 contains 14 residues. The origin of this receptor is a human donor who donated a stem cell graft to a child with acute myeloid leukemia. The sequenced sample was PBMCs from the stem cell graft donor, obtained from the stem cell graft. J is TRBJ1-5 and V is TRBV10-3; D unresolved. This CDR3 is CAISESEGIQPQHF. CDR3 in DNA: TGTGCCATCAGTGAGTCCGAAGGAATTCAGCCCCAGCATTTT.